This TCR beta chain stems from a study of CD8+ T cells in alopecia areata. Treatment noted: oral pan-JAK inhibitor, 5-10 mg twice daily. The authors sorted CD4+ and CD8+ T cells from PBMCs. Sequencing relied on a cDNA template that was reverse transcribed from extracted RNA. Clones were read by immunoSEQ multiplex PCR, and TCRdb kept only the in-frame ones, dropping some. The table includes under 350,000 clones, about three fifths detected once. Sequences were derived from CD4+ T cells sorted from blood, sampled at week 24, from a patient treated with tofacitinib. This TCR derives from a human donor with alopecia areata.

The CDR3 coding sequence is TGTGCCAGCAGCTTAAGGGGACAGGGGAATTCACCCCTCCACTTT. Translation gives CASSLRGQGNSPLHF. The chain has TRBV7-2 and TRBJ1-6, with 10 positions matching TRBD1. CDR1 is SGHTA, CDR2 FQGNSA, per germline. This CDR3 has 15 amino acids. The V gene end was trimmed by 2 bases and the J gene end by 7 bases; junction bases not matched to a gene: 2. The whole variable domain, remainder taken from reference TRBV7-2 and TRBJ1-6, is GAGVSQSPSNKVTEKGKDVELRCDPISGHTALYWYRQSLGQGLEFLIYFQGNSAPDKSGLPSDRFSAERTGGSVSTLTIQRTQQEDSAVYLCASSLRGQGNSPLHFGNGTRLTVT.